These 26 T cell receptor beta chains originate from one sample sequenced in a study of T cell repertoires in cytomegalovirus infection. TCRdb reprocessed the reads via MiXCR and lists one record per CDR3 protein. The sample carries some 920,000 distinct CDR3 sequences, under 40% recorded once. No antigens are known for them. Material: cultured CD8+ T cells from PBMCs, obtained from culture after CMV antigen stimulation. The receptor set was obtained from a human donor in good health (CMV status not recorded). Some clones in this sample may be carry-over from other donors' samples.

Ten or more counts support this clonotype. The chain links TRBV20-1 to TRBJ1-5; D is undetermined. Trimming took 3 bases from V and 0 from J, leaving 9 bases between them. This CDR3 comprises 14 residues. Germline values: CDR1 DFQATT, CDR2 SNEGSKA (reference sequence). The CDR3 reads CSASVGNSNQPQHF. The CDR3 DNA is TGCAGTGCTAGTGTGGGGAATAGCAATCAGCCCCAGCATTTT.

This sequence joins TRBV11-2 and TRBJ2-7; weak D call: TRBD2 (7 bases). Germline assignment: CDR1 SGHAT and CDR2 FQNNGV. The V gene lost 5 bases and the J gene lost 2 bases, with 19 bases spanning the gap. The CDR3 is 16 residues long. This chain's CDR3 is CASSGLGGTQTYEQYV. CDR3 coding DNA: TGTGCCAGCAGCGGCTTGGGGGGGACACAGACCTACGAGCAGTACGTC.

This rearrangement joins TRBV20-1 to TRBJ1-5, with D maybe TRBD1 (5 bases). The CDR3 extends over 15 amino acids. The V end was cut by 2 bases, the J end by 2 bases, with 13 bases between. The germline V gene has CDR1 DFQATT and CDR2 SNEGSKA (reference sequence). CDR3 DNA: TGCAGTGCTAGACTGGGGGGGAGGGGCAATCAGCCCCAGCATTTT. This sequence encodes CSARLGGRGNQPQHF.

The V call is TRBV6-1, the J call TRBJ2-5, with 7 bases lining up with TRBD1. The CDR3 runs to 18 residues. Germline CDR1 MNHNS, CDR2 SASEGT. V gave up 0 bases and J gave up 5 bases; unmatched junction bases: 15. This CDR3 reads CASSEASIADRLWETQYF. CDR3 nucleotides: TGTGCCAGCAGTGAAGCCAGTATCGCGGACAGGTTGTGGGAGACCCAGTACTTC.

This clonotype occurred a few times. V usage is TRBV6-2 or TRBV6-3 and J usage is TRBJ1-5, with 7 bases lining up with TRBD1. Looked up from germline, CDR1 is MNHEY and CDR2 is SVGEGT. The trim removed 4 bases at V and 0 bases at J, leaving 3 bases unmatched. The CDR3 has 15 residues. The CDR3 spells CASSWDSYSNQPQHF. CDR3 nucleotides: TGTGCCAGCAGTTGGGACAGTTATAGCAATCAGCCCCAGCATTTT.

This clonotype appeared a few times. The V and J genes are TRBV5-1 and TRBJ2-3; 12 bases are a match to TRBD2. Trimming removed 4 bases from V and 1 base from J; junction bases left unmatched: 4. Germline V gene lookup returns CDR1 SGHRS and CDR2 YFSETQ. The CDR3 consists of 16 residues. CDR3 region: CASSPGTSGRTDTQYF. The CDR3 DNA reads TGCGCCAGCAGCCCGGGGACTAGCGGGCGCACAGATACGCAGTATTTT.

The V call is TRBV3-1, the J call TRBJ2-2; TRBD2 might be the D (5 bases). CDR1 and CDR2 (germline): LGHDT, YNNKEL (reference sequence). V lost 1 base to trimming and J lost 7 bases, with 13 bases between them. The CDR3 covers 15 residues. For the CDR3, the DNA is TGTGCCAGCAGCCAAGGGACTCCCGGGCGCGGGGAGCTGTTTTTT. Amino acids: CASSQGTPGRGELFF.

Turning to this clonotype: A single base separates this from a much larger clone, so it may be a read error. V gene TRBV6-5 combines with J gene TRBJ2-3; D ambiguous. Germline CDR1 MNHEY, CDR2 SVGAGI. The CDR3 contains 11 residues. Trimming left V 10 bases short and J 6 bases short, with 11 bases between. CDR3 sequence: CANRGPDTQYF. CDR3 in DNA: TGTGCCAACAGAGGACCGGATACGCAGTATTTT.

About this clonotype: Germline is not matched at one junction end, which may reflect a read error. The V call is TRBV7-6, the J call TRBJ1-2; no clear D gene. CDR1 is SGHVS, CDR2 FNYEAQ, per germline. The CDR3 runs 13 residues. The CDR3 spells CANSPRLSYGYTF. DNA for the CDR3: TGTGCCAACAGCCCCCGACTCAGCTATGGCTACACCTTC.

The rearrangement joins TRBV9 to TRBJ2-3; tentatively, D is TRBD2 (7 bases). Germline V gives CDR1 SGDLS, CDR2 YYNGEE. The CDR3 consists of 14 residues. Trimming left V 0 bases short and J 6 bases short, with 11 bases between. CDR3 DNA sequence: TGTGCCAGCAGCGTAGGCGGGGGCCCTGATACGCAGTATTTT. This sequence encodes CASSVGGGPDTQYF.

This clonotype was seen only a few times. The CDR3 sequence: CASGLGPRGEFF. The CDR3, as DNA: TGTGCTAGTGGTTTGGGCCCTCGAGGAGAGTTCTTC. The chain is built from TRBV12-5 and TRBJ2-1, with D uncertain. The V end lost 1 base, the J end lost 14 bases, and 12 bases lay between the germline ends. Germline-derived CDR1 and CDR2 are LGHNT and FRNRAP. CDR3 length: 12 residues.

In this sample, this clonotype turned up a few times. The rearrangement links TRBV28 to TRBJ2-1; a weak D match, TRBD1 (6 bases). The CDR3 runs 13 residues. Germline loops: CDR1 MDHEN, CDR2 SYDVKM. Between the trimmed V and J ends, which lost 6 bases and 3 bases, there was a span of 9 bases. CDR3 in DNA: TGTGCCAGCAGCGGACAGCGCTACAATGAGCAGTTCTTC. Amino acid sequence: CASSGQRYNEQFF.

This clonotype has ten or more counts. The V call is TRBV6-5, the J call TRBJ1-4; a weak D match, TRBD1 (5 bases). Germline V gene data show CDR1 as MNHEY and CDR2 as SVGAGI. Trimming stripped 6 bases from V and 6 bases from J, with 14 bases between. The CDR3 sequence is 14 residues long. This CDR3 reads CASSPLGLHEKLFF. Written as DNA, the CDR3 is TGTGCCAGCAGCCCCCTGGGGCTACATGAAAAACTGTTTTTT.

The chain links TRBV6-2 or TRBV6-3 to TRBJ2-7; tentative D call: TRBD1 (6 bases). Trimming stripped 6 bases from V and 2 bases from J, with 17 bases between. Per germline, CDR1 MNHEY and CDR2 SVGEGT. The CDR3 is 15 residues long. In DNA form, the CDR3 reads TGTGCCAGCAGAGACCGACAGGCCCCTCCCTACGAGCAGTACGTC. It codes for CASRDRQAPPYEQYV.

Written as DNA, the CDR3 is TGTGCCAGCAGTGAATTCTATGCTGGAAACACCATATATTTT. Residues: CASSEFYAGNTIYF. The chain couples TRBV25-1 to TRBJ1-3; no firm D call. The germline gives CDR1 MGHDK, CDR2 SYGVNS. Trimming left V 1 base short and J 2 bases short, with 6 bases between. The length of the CDR3 is 14 residues.

This clonotype has a handful of counts. The rearrangement links TRBV28 to TRBJ2-7; a possible D gene is TRBD1 (6 bases). CDR1 is MDHEN, CDR2 SYDVKM, per germline. V lost 5 bases and J 6 bases, leaving 17 bases between the germline ends. This CDR3 region has 14 residues. This CDR3 reads CASSPRTGMGEQYV. CDR3 nucleotide sequence: TGTGCCAGCAGTCCCCGCACAGGGATGGGCGAGCAGTACGTC.

As regards this clonotype: A read error may be the cause here, since a much bigger clone is one base away. V is TRBV7-2 and J is TRBJ2-1; 10 positions match TRBD1. Germline loops: CDR1 SGHTA, CDR2 FQGNSA. The V segment lost 5 bases and the J segment 7 bases; nucleotides outside the gene matches: 20. This CDR3 comprises 19 residues. This CDR3 reads CASSLGDGTGDIGYNEQFF. Here the CDR3 DNA reads TGTGCCAGCAGCCTAGGAGACGGGACAGGGGACATCGGGTATAATGAGCAGTTCTTC.

The chain combines TRBV7-6 with TRBJ1-2; D is unclear. CDR3 length equals 13 residues. Trimming left V 5 bases short and J 1 base short, with 8 bases between. Germline loops: CDR1 SGHVS, CDR2 FNYEAQ. CDR3 DNA sequence: TGTGCCAGCAGCGCCTTCAGTAACTATGGCTACACCTTC. Translation gives CASSAFSNYGYTF.

This clonotype was seen at least ten times. V gene TRBV6-1 combines with J gene TRBJ2-1, with D possibly TRBD2 on 6 matching bases. V gave up 4 bases and J gave up 5 bases, with 15 bases separating them. Germline V lookup: CDR1 MNHNS, CDR2 SASEGT. CDR3 length: 15 residues. The CDR3 is CASSVGGWGHNEQFF. CDR3 bases: TGTGCCAGCAGTGTGGGAGGATGGGGTCACAATGAGCAGTTCTTC.

The V and J genes are TRBV19 and TRBJ1-5; the D is unclear. Trimming removed 6 bases at V and 5 bases at J, with 20 bases between. The CDR3 has 16 residues. Germline assignment: CDR1 LNHDA and CDR2 SQIVND (reference sequence). The DNA for the CDR3 is TGTGCCAGTAGCTTTTTCGCAGACTCTCGGTATCAGCCCCAGCATTTT. Encoded protein: CASSFFADSRYQPQHF.

CDR3 in amino acids: CASSSTAGGSLETQYF. In DNA form, the CDR3 reads TGTGCCAGCAGCTCCACAGCGGGGGGGTCTTTAGAGACCCAGTACTTC. The rearrangement uses TRBV5-5 and TRBJ2-5; TRBD2 matches at 10 bases. V gave up 3 bases and J gave up 4 bases; unmatched junction bases: 9. CDR1 and CDR2 (germline): SGHKS, YYEKEE (reference sequence). This CDR3 comprises 16 residues.

In this sample, this clonotype turned up a few times. This chain uses TRBV2 with TRBJ2-3; weak D call: TRBD2 (5 bases). This CDR3 has 13 amino acids. Per germline, CDR1 SNHLY and CDR2 FYNNEI. V was trimmed by 4 bases and J by 6 bases, leaving 11 bases between them. CDR3: CASSGSRGDTQYF. The DNA for the CDR3 is TGTGCCAGCAGTGGGTCTCGAGGGGATACGCAGTATTTT. The entire variable domain, with the rest obtained from reference TRBV2 and TRBJ2-3, is as follows: EPEVTQTPSHQVTQMGQEVILRCVPISNHLYFYWYRQILGQKVEFLVSFYNNEISEKSEIFDDQFSVERPDGSNFTLKIRSTKLEDSAMYFCASSGSRGDTQYFGPGTRLTVL.

The CDR3 is CASARGANQPQHF. The DNA for the CDR3 is TGTGCCAGCGCTCGAGGTGCCAATCAGCCCCAGCATTTT. The V and J genes are TRBV14 and TRBJ1-5; D remains unclear. The V gene lost 8 bases and the J gene lost 3 bases, with 11 bases spanning the gap. CDR3 length: 13 amino acids. Germline loops: CDR1 SGHDN, CDR2 FVKESK.

The chain carries TRBV29-1 and TRBJ2-6, with 7 bases aligning to TRBD1. The V and J ends lost 7 bases and 0 bases, in that order; junction bases with no gene match: 12. The germline CDR1 and CDR2 sequences are SQVTM and ANQGSEA. This CDR3 region has 17 residues. The chain's CDR3 is CSASSGTVNSGANVLTF. The CDR3 DNA follows: TGCAGCGCCAGCTCCGGGACAGTCAACTCTGGGGCCAACGTCCTGACTTTC.

This sequence joins TRBV27 and TRBJ2-7; 8 bases are a match to TRBD2. Germline CDR1 and CDR2: MNHEY and SMNVEV (reference sequence). The CDR3 is 15 amino acids. V was clipped by 6 bases and J by 0 bases; unmatched bases: 7. Written as DNA, the CDR3 is TGTGCCAGCAGCCCAAAGCGGGAGCCCTCCTACGAGCAGTACGTC. As protein: CASSPKREPSYEQYV.

This clonotype was seen repeatedly, ten times or more. The CDR3 DNA reads TGTGCCAGCATCGAACTAGCGGGGGGCCACCCAGATACGCAGTATTTT. Translating it yields CASIELAGGHPDTQYF. This sequence joins TRBV7-6 and TRBJ2-3; 12 bases agree with TRBD2. Unmatched junction bases numbered 9, after V lost 7 bases and J lost 4 bases. The V gene's germline CDR1 is SGHVS and CDR2 FNYEAQ. This CDR3 is 16 amino acids long.